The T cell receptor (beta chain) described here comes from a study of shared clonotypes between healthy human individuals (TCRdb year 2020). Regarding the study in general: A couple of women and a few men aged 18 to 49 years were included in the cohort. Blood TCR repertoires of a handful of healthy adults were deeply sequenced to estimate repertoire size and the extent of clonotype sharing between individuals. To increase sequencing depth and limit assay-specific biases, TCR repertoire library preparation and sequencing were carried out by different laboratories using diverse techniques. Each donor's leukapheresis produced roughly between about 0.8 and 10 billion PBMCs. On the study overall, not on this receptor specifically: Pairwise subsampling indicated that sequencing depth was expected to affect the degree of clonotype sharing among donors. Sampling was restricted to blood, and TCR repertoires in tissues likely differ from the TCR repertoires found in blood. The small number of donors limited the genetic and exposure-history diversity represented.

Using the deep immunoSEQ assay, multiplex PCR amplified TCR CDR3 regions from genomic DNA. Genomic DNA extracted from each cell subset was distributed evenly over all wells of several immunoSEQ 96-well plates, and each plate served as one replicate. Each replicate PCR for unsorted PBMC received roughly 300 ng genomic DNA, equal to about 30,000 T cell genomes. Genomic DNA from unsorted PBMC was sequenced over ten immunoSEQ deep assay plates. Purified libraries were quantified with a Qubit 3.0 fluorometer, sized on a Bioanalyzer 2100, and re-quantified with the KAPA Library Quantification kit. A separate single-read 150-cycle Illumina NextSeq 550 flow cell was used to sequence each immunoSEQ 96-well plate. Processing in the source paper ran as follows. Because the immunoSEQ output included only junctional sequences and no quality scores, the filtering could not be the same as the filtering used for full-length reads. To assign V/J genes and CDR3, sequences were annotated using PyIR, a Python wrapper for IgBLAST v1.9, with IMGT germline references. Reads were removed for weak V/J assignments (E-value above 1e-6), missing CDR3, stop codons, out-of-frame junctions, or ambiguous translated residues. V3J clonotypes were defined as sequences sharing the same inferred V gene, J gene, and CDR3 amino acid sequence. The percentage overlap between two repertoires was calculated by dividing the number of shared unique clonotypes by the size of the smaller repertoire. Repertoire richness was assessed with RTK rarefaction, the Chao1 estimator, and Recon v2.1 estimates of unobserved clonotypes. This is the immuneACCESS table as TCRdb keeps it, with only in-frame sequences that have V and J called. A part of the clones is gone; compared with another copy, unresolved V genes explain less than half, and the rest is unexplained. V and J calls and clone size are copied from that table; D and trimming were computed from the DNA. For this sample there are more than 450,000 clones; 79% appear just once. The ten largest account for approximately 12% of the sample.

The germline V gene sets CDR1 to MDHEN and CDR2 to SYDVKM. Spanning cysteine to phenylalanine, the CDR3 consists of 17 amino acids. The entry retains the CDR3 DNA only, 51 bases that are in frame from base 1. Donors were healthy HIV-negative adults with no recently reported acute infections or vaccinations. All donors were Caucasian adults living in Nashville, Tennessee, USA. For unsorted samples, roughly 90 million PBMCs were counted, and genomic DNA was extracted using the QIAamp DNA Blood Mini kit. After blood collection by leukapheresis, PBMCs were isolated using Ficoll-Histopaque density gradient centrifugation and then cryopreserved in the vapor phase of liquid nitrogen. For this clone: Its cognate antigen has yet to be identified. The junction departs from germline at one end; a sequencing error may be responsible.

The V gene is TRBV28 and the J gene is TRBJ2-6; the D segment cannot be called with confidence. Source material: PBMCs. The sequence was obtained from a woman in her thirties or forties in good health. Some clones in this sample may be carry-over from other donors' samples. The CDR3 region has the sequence CASLSFKGSDGSNVLTF. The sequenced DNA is TGTGCCAGCCTGAGCTTTAAGGGCAGTGATGGGTCCAACGTCCTGACTTTC.